Listed below are T cell receptor beta chains from one sample, sequenced in a study of blood T cell repertoires in COVID-19. Profiled with immunoSEQ multiplex PCR; TCRdb holds only in-frame clones, not every one. The profile shows some 240,000 clones, approximately 85% of them singletons. Sequencing input: peripheral blood. The origin of the receptors is an older woman with COVID-19, enrolled during active disease. The CDR3 runs from the conserved cysteine through the conserved F or W. Clone size is stated in some rows and not others, as once, few, many or a class when expanded.

>TRBJ1-3|TRBV6-2/TRBV6-3|.
CASSYLEDAVGNTIYF
>TRBJ1-1|TRBV5-1|.
CASSLDGMNTEAFF
>TRBJ1-3|TRBV10-1|.
CASSEPSRDRQGTEDGNTIYF
>TRBJ2-1|TRBV5-1|once
CASSLSGSSYNEQFF
>TRBJ1-5|TRBV5-1|.
CASSLGRADQPQHF
>TRBJ1-5|TRBV18|few
CASSPGGNQPQHF
>TRBJ2-1|TRBV7-8|few
CASSAIVGDEQFF
>TRBJ2-7|TRBV10-3|.
CAISESGEQYF
>TRBJ2-1|TRBV11-2|.
CASSRTSGRDNEQFF
>TRBJ1-1|TRBV29-1|.
CSVDRDRDKAFF
>TRBJ1-5|TRBV6-5|.
CASRGRTVTNQPQHF
>TRBJ2-1|TRBV15|few
CATSFSGRKSYNEQFF
>TRBJ2-7|TRBV5-5|few
CASSFVVGNVPTYEQYF
>TRBJ2-3|TRBV6-5|.
CASSRGTGGADTQYF
>TRBJ2-3|TRBV7-8|.
CASSLGRRGRVMGTQYF
>TRBJ1-6|TRBV4-3|.
CASSPRPGGVNSPLHF
>TRBJ2-3|TRBV30|.
CAFEADTQYF
>TRBJ1-4|TRBV19|.
CASSTGQLREKLFF